Shown below are 30 T cell receptor beta chains from a single sample sequenced in a study of T cells in narcolepsy. The table came from immunoSEQ multiplex PCR; TCRdb's copy has only in-frame clones and leaves some out. The data show about 15,000 clones, 85% seen once. Material for sequencing was memory (CD45RA-) CD4+ T cells from blood. These receptors were collected from a human donor in good health.

This clone was found a few times. This chain connects TRBV5-4 to TRBJ2-5, with TRBD2 identical over 16 bases. The CDR3 is 17 residues long. Trimming cost V 4 bases and J 5 bases; bases outside gene matches: 8. Germline values: CDR1 SGHNT, CDR2 YYREEE (reference sequence). CDR3 nucleotides: TGTGCCAGCAGCAAGAATCCGGGACTAGCGGGGGGGGAGACCCAGTACTTC. Translating it yields CASSKNPGLAGGETQYF.

This chain uses TRBV2 with TRBJ1-2; 7 bases line up with TRBD1. Germline lookup yields CDR1 SNHLY and CDR2 FYNNEI. Losses at the gene ends were 9 bases for V and 4 bases for J; bases not matched to a gene: 8. The CDR3 has 13 residues. In DNA form, the CDR3 reads TGTGCCAGTCGTAGGGGGCTCAGCTATGGCTACACCTTC. Its translation is CASRRGLSYGYTF. The full variable domain, with the rest looked up from reference TRBV2 and TRBJ1-2, is EPEVTQTPSHQVTQMGQEVILRCVPISNHLYFYWYRQILGQKVEFLVSFYNNEISEKSEIFDDQFSVERPDGSNFTLKIRSTKLEDSAMYFCASRRGLSYGYTFGSGTRLTVV.

V is TRBV2 and J is TRBJ1-1; 7 nucleotides agree with TRBD1. This CDR3 is built from 14 residues. J was trimmed by 3 bases and V by 5 bases; bases with no gene match: 6. Germline lookup yields CDR1 SNHLY and CDR2 FYNNEI. The CDR3 region is CASSKGQRDTEAFF. The DNA of the CDR3 is TGTGCCAGCAGTAAGGGACAGAGGGACACTGAAGCTTTCTTT.

The rearrangement joins TRBV6-5 to TRBJ1-5; D is undetermined. V lost 8 bases to trimming and J lost 5 bases, with 16 bases between them. The CDR3 is 14 residues long. In germline, CDR1 is MNHEY, CDR2 SVGAGI. The DNA of the CDR3 is TGTGCCAGCGCCCCTATCGCACCCTATCAGCCCCAGCATTTT. Protein: CASAPIAPYQPQHF.

The CDR3 is CSVGRGVNTEAFF. CDR3 nucleotide sequence: TGCAGCGTTGGGCGGGGCGTCAACACTGAAGCTTTCTTT. This chain joins TRBV29-1 and TRBJ1-1; perhaps TRBD1 as D (5 bases). Germline CDR1 reads SQVTM; CDR2 reads ANQGSEA. Deletions cut 4 bases from V and 2 bases from J, with 11 bases between. The CDR3 contains 13 residues.

The chain recombines TRBV7-8 with TRBJ2-1; TRBD2 matches 9 bases. The germline gives CDR1 SGHVS, CDR2 FQNEAQ. Losses at the gene ends were 1 base for V and 5 bases for J; bases not matched to a gene: 6. This CDR3 has 16 amino acids. The CDR3 sequence: CASSLVGTSWDNEQFF. The CDR3 bases are TGTGCCAGCAGCTTAGTGGGGACTAGCTGGGACAATGAGCAGTTCTTC. Looking up the rest from reference TRBV7-8 and TRBJ2-1 gives the full variable domain: GAGVSQSPRYKVAKRGQDVALRCDPISGHVSLFWYQQALGQGPEFLTYFQNEAQLDKSGLPSDRFFAERPEGSVSTLKIQRTQQEDSAVYLCASSLVGTSWDNEQFFGPGTRLTVL.

With regard to this clone: At one boundary the junction diverges from the germline segment, which might be a read error. The chain employs TRBV5-1 and TRBJ2-1; 7 bases are a match to TRBD2. The length of the CDR3 is 15 residues. Germline loops: CDR1 SGHRS, CDR2 YFSETQ. CDR3 nucleotides: TGCGCCAGCAGCTCCCTCCAGGGACTACCTCCGTTAAATGTCTTC. Its protein product is CASSSLQGLPPLNVF.

The V call is TRBV5-1, the J call TRBJ2-3; D may be TRBD2 (6 bases). V lost 6 bases and J lost 0, with 11 bases in between. The CDR3 is 14 residues long. Per germline, CDR1 SGHRS and CDR2 YFSETQ. CDR3 sequence reads: CASTRTISTDTQYF. CDR3 sequence (DNA): TGCGCCAGCACCCGGACTATTAGCACAGATACGCAGTATTTT.

In its sample, this clone was seen once. The J gene is TRBJ2-5, the V gene TRBV29-1, with D possibly being TRBD2 (5 bases). The germline V gene has CDR1 SQVTM and CDR2 ANQGSEA. The CDR3 consists of 15 residues. V dropped 2 bases and J dropped 1 base, with 14 bases sitting between them. The CDR3 is CSVESGWTVQETQYF. The CDR3 DNA is TGCAGCGTTGAAAGTGGGTGGACTGTCCAAGAGACCCAGTACTTC.

The chain uses TRBV18 and TRBJ2-5; TRBD1 agrees at 7 bases. The V segment lost 5 bases and the J segment 4 bases; nucleotides outside the gene matches: 10. The CDR3 consists of 15 residues. Germline V lookup: CDR1 KGHSH, CDR2 LQKENI. CDR3 loop: CASSIIQDRVETQYF. CDR3 in DNA: TGTGCCAGCTCAATCATTCAAGACAGGGTAGAGACCCAGTACTTC.

The chain has TRBV19 and TRBJ2-1; D might be TRBD1 (7 bases). Trimming shortened V by 2 bases and J by 2 bases, and 10 bases separated the two germline ends. Per the germline V gene, CDR1 is LNHDA and CDR2 is SQIVND (reference sequence). The CDR3 runs 15 residues. The CDR3 is CASSITGEAYNEQFF. The CDR3 DNA reads as TGTGCCAGTAGTATAACAGGGGAGGCCTACAATGAGCAGTTCTTC.

V gene TRBV7-8 combines with J gene TRBJ1-1; D uncertain. Trimming shortened V by 1 base and J by 1 base, and 13 bases separated the two germline ends. The CDR3 length is 16 residues. The germline V gene has CDR1 SGHVS and CDR2 FQNEAQ. The CDR3 reads CASSLGRIRKNTEAFF. CDR3 DNA: TGTGCCAGCAGCTTAGGGAGGATCCGAAAGAACACTGAAGCTTTCTTT. Using reference TRBV7-8 and TRBJ1-1 for the parts outside the CDR3, the full variable domain is GAGVSQSPRYKVAKRGQDVALRCDPISGHVSLFWYQQALGQGPEFLTYFQNEAQLDKSGLPSDRFFAERPEGSVSTLKIQRTQQEDSAVYLCASSLGRIRKNTEAFFGQGTRLTVV.

CDR3: CASSEIAGGPDTQYF. In DNA, the CDR3 is TGTGCCAGCAGTGAAATAGCGGGGGGGCCAGATACGCAGTATTTT. The chain joins TRBV6-4 to TRBJ2-3; 11 bases fit TRBD2. Germline CDR1 reads MRHNA; CDR2 reads SNTAGT. J lost 4 bases, V lost 3 bases, and 3 bases had no gene match. CDR3 length equals 15 residues.

The V call is TRBV27, the J call TRBJ1-5; D perhaps matches TRBD1 (6 bases). V was trimmed by 4 bases and J by 4 bases, leaving 14 bases between them. Germline V gives CDR1 MNHEY, CDR2 SMNVEV (reference sequence). The CDR3 totals 15 residues. The CDR3 nucleotides read TGTGCCAGCAGTTGGGGAGGGGGATCGAATCAGCCCCAGCATTTT. Encoded protein: CASSWGGGSNQPQHF.

The chain links TRBV7-2 to TRBJ1-1; tentatively, D is TRBD1 (5 bases). CDR1 is SGHTA and CDR2 is FQGNSA in the germline V gene. The length of the CDR3 is 14 residues. V lost 1 base, J lost 3 bases, and 9 bases lay in between. The CDR3 region has the DNA TGTGCCAGCAGCTTAGTAGGGGCGGACACTGAAGCTTTCTTT. Residues: CASSLVGADTEAFF.

This clone was observed a few times. The chain has TRBV2 and TRBJ1-1; 11 positions match TRBD1. Looked up from germline, CDR1 is SNHLY and CDR2 is FYNNEI. V dropped 6 bases and J dropped 2; count of bases not matched to a gene: 5. The CDR3 runs 15 residues. In DNA form, the CDR3 reads TGTGCCAGCAGGAGGGACAGGGGGTATAACACTGAAGCTTTCTTT. Its translation is CASRRDRGYNTEAFF.

The rearrangement joins TRBV30 to TRBJ2-1, with D unresolved. V shed 5 bases and J shed 5 bases, with 7 bases lying between them. The germline gives CDR1 GTSNPN, CDR2 SVGIG (reference sequence). This CDR3 has 11 amino acids. Here the CDR3 DNA reads TGTGCCTGGCGGTTCCACAATGAGCAGTTCTTC. Encoded protein: CAWRFHNEQFF.

This clone appeared once. The V gene is TRBV5-1, the J gene TRBJ2-7; 8 bases agree with TRBD1. The CDR3 has 14 amino acids. V was clipped by 3 bases and J by 5 bases; unmatched bases: 7. CDR1 and CDR2 (germline): SGHRS, YFSETQ. CDR3 DNA sequence: TGCGCCAGCAGCTGGGCAGGGGGCGCCGACGAGCAGTACTTC. Its translation: CASSWAGGADEQYF.

The gene calls are TRBV5-6 and TRBJ1-2; a weak D match, TRBD1 (5 bases). CDR3 length: 15 residues. Germline V gives CDR1 SGHDT, CDR2 YYEEEE. The germline V and J ends were trimmed by 0 bases and 1 base, with 10 bases remaining between them. The CDR3 DNA sequence: TGTGCCAGCAGCTTGGCCGGGGGACTTAACTATGGCTACACCTTC. Its translation: CASSLAGGLNYGYTF.

The chain recombines TRBV19 with TRBJ2-3; D remains unclear. V lost 1 base and J 2 bases, leaving 10 bases between the germline ends. The CDR3 has 15 residues. CDR1 is LNHDA, CDR2 SQIVND, per germline (reference sequence). The CDR3 sequence: CASSIAARPTDTQYF. Written as DNA, the CDR3 is TGTGCCAGTAGTATAGCCGCTCGACCCACAGATACGCAGTATTTT.

This sequence joins TRBV5-4 and TRBJ2-5, with no clear D. Trimming left V 4 bases short and J 2 bases short, with 6 bases between. The germline V gene encodes CDR1 SGHNT and CDR2 YYREEE (reference sequence). This CDR3 comprises 12 residues. DNA for the CDR3: TGTGCCAGCAGCGCCGCACAAGAGACCCAGTACTTC. It specifies CASSAAQETQYF.

CDR3 protein: CASDAGTRLGYTF. CDR3 DNA sequence: TGTGCCAGCGATGCGGGGACCCGGCTTGGCTACACCTTC. This sequence joins TRBV2 and TRBJ1-2; maybe TRBD1 (5 bases). CDR1 is SNHLY, CDR2 FYNNEI, per germline. The germline V and J ends were trimmed by 8 bases and 7 bases, with 17 bases remaining between them. CDR3 length equals 13 residues. The full variable domain, completed using reference TRBV2 and TRBJ1-2, is EPEVTQTPSHQVTQMGQEVILRCVPISNHLYFYWYRQILGQKVEFLVSFYNNEISEKSEIFDDQFSVERPDGSNFTLKIRSTKLEDSAMYFCASDAGTRLGYTFGSGTRLTVV.

With respect to this clone: At one boundary the junction diverges from the germline segment, which might be a read error. V gene TRBV7-2 combines with J gene TRBJ2-1; D unresolved. This CDR3 has 18 residues. Germline CDR1 is SGHTA and CDR2 is FQGNSA. CDR3 amino acids: CAGSLGWKTTNNYNEQFF. CDR3 nucleotide sequence: TGTGCCGGCAGCTTGGGGTGGAAGACCACGAACAACTACAATGAGCAGTTCTTC.

The chain joins TRBV7-2 to TRBJ2-2; either TRBD1 or TRBD2 may supply D (6 bases each). The germline V and J ends were trimmed by 5 bases and 4 bases, with 14 bases remaining between them. The CDR3 spans 15 residues. The germline V gene encodes CDR1 SGHTA and CDR2 FQGNSA. CDR3 DNA: TGTGCCAGCAGCACGACTAGGGGGTCCACCGGGGAGCTGTTTTTT. Protein: CASSTTRGSTGELFF.

The J gene is TRBJ2-1, the V gene TRBV5-1; D is ambiguous. Germline V gene lookup returns CDR1 SGHRS and CDR2 YFSETQ. Trimming removed 3 bases from V and 2 bases from J, with 15 bases in between. The CDR3 runs 16 residues. The CDR3 region is CASSSGVIRPYNEQFF. In DNA form, the CDR3 reads TGCGCCAGCAGCTCGGGCGTTATTAGACCCTACAATGAGCAGTTCTTC.

V gene TRBV18 combines with J gene TRBJ1-5; D is perhaps TRBD1 (6 bases). CDR3 length: 16 amino acids. V was clipped by 3 bases and J by 5 bases, with 17 bases between them. CDR1 KGHSH and CDR2 LQKENI come from the germline V gene. The CDR3 sequence is CASSPRSGAGDQPQHF. The CDR3 region has the DNA TGTGCCAGCTCACCGAGGTCAGGGGCCGGGGATCAGCCCCAGCATTTT. The variable domain in full, with the rest retrieved from reference TRBV18 and TRBJ1-5, is NAGVMQNPRHLVRRRGQEARLRCSPMKGHSHVYWYRQLPEEGLKFMVYLQKENIIDESGMPKERFSAEFPKEGPSILRIQQVVRGDSAAYFCASSPRSGAGDQPQHFGDGTRLSIL.

CDR3 DNA: TGTGCCAGCAGTGAGGACAGGGGGTGGACAGATACGCAGTATTTT. Translation: CASSEDRGWTDTQYF. The chain employs TRBV2 and TRBJ2-3, with 10 bases lining up with TRBD1. The junction had 3 bases not matched to a gene; V was cut back by 3 bases and J by 3 bases. There are 15 residues in the CDR3. Germline V gene sequence: CDR1 SNHLY, CDR2 FYNNEI.

The chain combines TRBV27 with TRBJ2-1, with 8 positions matching TRBD2. From germline, CDR1 is MNHEY and CDR2 SMNVEV (reference sequence). There are 15 residues in the CDR3. V shed 5 bases and J 6 bases; nucleotides not matched to a gene: 9. CDR3 in DNA: TGTGCCAGCAGTAACTTCGGGGGGGTGGGCAATGAGCAGTTCTTC. This gives the protein CASSNFGGVGNEQFF.

This sequence joins TRBV6-5 and TRBJ1-2; tentative D call: TRBD1 (6 bases). Germline V gene sequence: CDR1 MNHEY, CDR2 SVGAGI. This CDR3 is built from 14 residues. The V end was cut by 0 bases, the J end by 7 bases, with 12 bases between. DNA of the CDR3: TGTGCCAGCAGTTACTCGACGGGGGCAGGTGGCTACACCTTC. The encoded protein is CASSYSTGAGGYTF.

The gene calls are TRBV6-5 and TRBJ1-2; perhaps TRBD1 as D (5 bases). This CDR3 has 11 amino acids. V dropped 6 bases and J dropped 3 bases, with 5 bases sitting between them. Germline CDR1 and CDR2: MNHEY and SVGAGI. CDR3 sequence reads: CASRGDYGYTF. DNA of the CDR3: TGTGCCAGCAGAGGGGACTATGGCTACACCTTC.